Listed here are 7 T cell receptor beta chains from one sample, sequenced in a study of T-cell reconstitution after alpha-beta-depleted transplantation in children (dated by TCRdb to about 2016). Libraries were prepared through PCR. The run used an Illumina HiSeq 2500. TCR library preparation used molecular barcoding, with unique molecular identifiers applied to normalize quantification of the TCRbeta repertoire. The public reads were reprocessed in TCRdb via fastp at Q25 and MiXCR, keeping in-frame beta chains. Rows with a matching CDR3 protein are joined into one entry that keeps the most common DNA and genes. The sample includes approximately 230,000 distinct CDR3 sequences, with roughly a quarter observed a single time. Together, the top ten hold about 5% of the sample. Reading the label with the study, this specimen's treatment or condition is: allogeneic hematopoietic cell transplantation with graft depleted of TCRalphabeta T cells and CD19 B cells.

Sequenced here: PBMCs, mostly from graft donor cells, sampled 360 days after TCRalphabeta/CD19-depleted stem cell transplant. Receptors originate from a female patient between 2 and 15 years old who had a stem cell transplant for congenital amegakaryocytic thrombocytopenia, so the T cells may come from the graft donor.

This clonotype was seen a handful of times. The chain combines TRBV4-1 with TRBJ1-2; D call uncertain. The CDR3 runs to 14 residues. V gave up 4 bases and J gave up 8 bases, with 17 bases separating them. Germline CDR1 is MGHRA and CDR2 is YSYEKL. Here the CDR3 DNA reads TGCGCCAGCAGCCTCTCCCTGGGAGGGCTAGGCTACACCTTC. It codes for CASSLSLGGLGYTF.

This clonotype was recorded at least ten times. The chain joins TRBV10-3 to TRBJ2-7; D might be TRBD2 (5 bases). The V end was cut by 3 bases, the J end by 0 bases, with 9 bases between. The CDR3 consists of 14 residues. Germline V gene data show CDR1 as ENHRY and CDR2 as SYGVKD. The CDR3 DNA sequence: TGTGCCATCAGTGAAGTCCGGGACTCCTACGAGCAGTACTTC. It is translated as CAISEVRDSYEQYF.

This clonotype was counted a few times. The rearrangement links TRBV28 to TRBJ2-3; D may be TRBD2 (6 bases). Germline V gene sequence: CDR1 MDHEN, CDR2 SYDVKM. V gave up 5 bases and J gave up 2 bases, with 8 bases separating them. The CDR3 has 13 amino acids. The CDR3 reads CASSRGYTDTQYF. Here the CDR3 DNA reads TGTGCCAGCAGTCGGGGGTACACAGATACGCAGTATTTT.

This clonotype has more than one count but fewer than ten. The chain links TRBV4-1 to TRBJ2-1, with 10 nucleotides matching TRBD1. The CDR3 has 15 amino acids. Germline assignment: CDR1 MGHRA and CDR2 YSYEKL. V was pared by 3 bases and J by 8 bases, with 7 bases of the junction left unmatched. CDR3 in DNA: TGCGCCAGCAGCCATCCCGGGACAGGGGCCTATGAGCAGTTCTTC. Amino acids: CASSHPGTGAYEQFF.

The V gene is TRBV4-1, the J gene TRBJ2-1, with 7 bases identical to TRBD2. Looked up from germline, CDR1 is MGHRA and CDR2 is YSYEKL. The CDR3 spans 16 residues. Trimming took 0 bases from V and 8 from J; bases not matched to a gene: 10. The CDR3 protein is CASSQELQRGLDEQFF. The CDR3 DNA is TGCGCCAGCAGCCAAGAGTTACAGCGGGGCCTTGATGAGCAGTTCTTC.

This clonotype was recorded many times. V gene TRBV12-3 or TRBV12-4 combines with J gene TRBJ2-4; D gene unclear. Trimming shortened V by 1 base and J by 4 bases, and 14 bases separated the two germline ends. The CDR3 is 16 amino acids. CDR3 sequence (DNA): TGTGCCAGCAGTTTAGGGCTCCCAGGAGAGAAAAACATTCAGTACTTC. This encodes CASSLGLPGEKNIQYF.

This clonotype was seen a few times. Mismatch with germline at one junction end may stem from a read error. The chain links TRBV20-1 to TRBJ2-1, with 8 bases aligning to TRBD1. This CDR3 has 16 amino acids. In germline, CDR1 is DFQATT, CDR2 SNEGSKA (reference sequence). The DNA for the CDR3 is TGCAGTGCTAGAGATCCGGGGACAGGTTCTTACAGTGAGCAGTTCTTC. Its protein product is CSARDPGTGSYSEQFF.